This TCR beta chain emerged from a study of regulatory T cells in long-lasting Graves disease. Indicated time point: newly diagnosed GD, antithyroid drugs for less than 3 months. Generation of the TCR library employed RNA extracted from PBMCs. This CDR3 region has 16 residues. Germline V gene data show CDR1 as MGHRA and CDR2 as YSYEKL. Between the trimmed V and J ends, which lost 3 bases and 0 bases, there was a span of 12 bases. This clonotype appeared a few times. CDR3 regions were amplified by Arm-PCR using iRepertoire HTBI primers to build TCR beta libraries. TCRdb passed the multiplex PCR reads through MiXCR, listing each CDR3 protein once. The sample lists more than 350,000 distinct CDR3 sequences; 15% were seen once. These data also featured in a second study, about T cells in Graves' hyperthyroidism and ophthalmopathy.

Sequencing used peripheral blood mononuclear cells (PBMCs), obtained at new diagnosis, from a patient treated with antithyroid drugs. The receptor was isolated from a woman between 25 and 40 years old with Graves disease. V gene TRBV4-1 combines with J gene TRBJ2-4, with D perhaps assigned TRBD1 or TRBD2 (5 bases each). The CDR3 loop reads CASSQALGEAKNIQYF. CDR3 DNA sequence: TGCGCCAGCAGCCAGGCCCTGGGGGAAGCCAAAAACATTCAGTACTTC.